A selection of T cell receptor beta chains follows, all from one sample in a study of control samples from healthy donors and cancer patients. Only in-frame clones appear in the TCRdb table, and some are missing; sequencing was by immunoSEQ multiplex PCR. The data show about 150,000 clones, approximately 94% seen once. Specimen: blood. These receptors were taken from a man between 40 and 49 years old in good health. CDR3s include the opening cysteine and the closing phenylalanine or tryptophan. Each record gives: clone size, D gene, J gene, V gene, CDR3 DNA, CDR3 protein. A D gene is named only where the DNA matches it firmly. Size is omitted from some rows. Given values are once, few, many or a class for expanded clones.

clone_size: .; d_call: .; j_call: TRBJ2-1; v_call: TRBV12-3/TRBV12-4; cdr3_nt: TGTGCCAGCAGTTGGGGTTACAATGAGCAGTTCTTC; cdr3_aa: CASSWGYNEQFF
clone_size: .; d_call: .; j_call: TRBJ1-2; v_call: TRBV5-6; cdr3_nt: TGTGCCAGCAGCTTGGGGGGCTACAACTATGGCTACACCTTC; cdr3_aa: CASSLGGYNYGYTF
clone_size: .; d_call: TRBD2; j_call: TRBJ2-3; v_call: TRBV7-3; cdr3_nt: TGTGCCAGCAGCTTAAGTGGAGCGGGGGGGTTGGATACGCAGTATTTT; cdr3_aa: CASSLSGAGGLDTQYF
clone_size: .; d_call: .; j_call: TRBJ1-2; v_call: TRBV21-1; cdr3_nt: TGTGCCAGCATAATCCCTTACAGGGAGAGGAATGGCTACACCTTC; cdr3_aa: CASIIPYRERNGYTF
clone_size: .; d_call: TRBD1; j_call: TRBJ2-7; v_call: TRBV6-5; cdr3_nt: TGTGCCAGCAGTTACTCACCTGACAGGGGATACGAGCAGTACTTC; cdr3_aa: CASSYSPDRGYEQYF
clone_size: .; d_call: .; j_call: TRBJ1-2; v_call: TRBV29-1; cdr3_nt: TGCAGCGTTGAATTTGGGTTGGGCCACCCCGGCTACACCTTC; cdr3_aa: CSVEFGLGHPGYTF
clone_size: .; d_call: TRBD1; j_call: TRBJ1-1; v_call: TRBV5-5; cdr3_nt: TGTGCCAGCAGCTTGGATCTTGGGACAGGGAAAATGAACACTGAAGCTTTCTTT; cdr3_aa: CASSLDLGTGKMNTEAFF
clone_size: .; d_call: .; j_call: TRBJ2-2; v_call: TRBV19; cdr3_nt: TGTGCCAGTAGTATCATAGGAACCGGGGAGCTGTTTTTT; cdr3_aa: CASSIIGTGELFF
clone_size: .; d_call: .; j_call: TRBJ1-1; v_call: TRBV19; cdr3_nt: TGTGCCAGTAGTCCCTCCCCCACGGGTTGGACTGAAGCTTTCTTT; cdr3_aa: CASSPSPTGWTEAFF
clone_size: .; d_call: .; j_call: TRBJ1-5; v_call: TRBV2; cdr3_nt: TGTGCCAGCAGTGACAAGAGGAGCAATCAGCCCCAGCATTTT; cdr3_aa: CASSDKRSNQPQHF
clone_size: .; d_call: .; j_call: TRBJ1-5; v_call: TRBV6-4; cdr3_nt: TGTGCCAGCAGTGACGGCGGCAATCAGCCCCAGCATTTT; cdr3_aa: CASSDGGNQPQHF
clone_size: .; d_call: .; j_call: TRBJ1-2; v_call: TRBV29-1; cdr3_nt: TGCAGCGTTGAAACTACCAACTATGGCTACACCTTC; cdr3_aa: CSVETTNYGYTF
clone_size: .; d_call: TRBD1; j_call: TRBJ1-2; v_call: TRBV2; cdr3_nt: TGTGCCAGCAGCTCAGGGGGCGAGGATGGCTACACCTTC; cdr3_aa: CASSSGGEDGYTF
clone_size: .; d_call: TRBD2; j_call: TRBJ2-1; v_call: TRBV11-3; cdr3_nt: TGTGCCAGCAGCTATACTAGCGGGGGGGCGGGTTACAATGAGCAGTTCTTC; cdr3_aa: CASSYTSGGAGYNEQFF
clone_size: .; d_call: .; j_call: TRBJ1-1; v_call: TRBV5-5; cdr3_nt: TGTGCCAGCAGCTTTGGCAGATCTATGAACACTGAAGCTTTCTTT; cdr3_aa: CASSFGRSMNTEAFF
clone_size: .; d_call: TRBD1; j_call: TRBJ1-5; v_call: TRBV28; cdr3_nt: TGTGCCAGCAGCCGGAGCGCAGGGGGGTATCAGCCCCAGCATTTT; cdr3_aa: CASSRSAGGYQPQHF
clone_size: .; d_call: .; j_call: TRBJ2-7; v_call: TRBV6-2/TRBV6-3; cdr3_nt: TGTGCCAGCAGTTACGATCCCGGCGGGTCCTACGAGCAGTACTTC; cdr3_aa: CASSYDPGGSYEQYF
clone_size: .; d_call: .; j_call: TRBJ1-2; v_call: TRBV28; cdr3_nt: TGTGCCAGCAGCCAACAGGGCGATTTTAACTATGGCTACACCTTC; cdr3_aa: CASSQQGDFNYGYTF
clone_size: once; d_call: .; j_call: TRBJ1-1; v_call: TRBV5-4; cdr3_nt: TGTGCCAGCAGCTTAAGTGGGACTGAAGCTTTCTTT; cdr3_aa: CASSLSGTEAFF
clone_size: .; d_call: .; j_call: TRBJ1-4; v_call: TRBV5-6; cdr3_nt: TGTGCCAGCAGCTTCGGCAGAGCTAATGAAAAACTGTTTTTT; cdr3_aa: CASSFGRANEKLFF
clone_size: .; d_call: .; j_call: TRBJ1-1; v_call: TRBV21-1; cdr3_nt: TGTGCCAGCAGCAAAGTGGGGCAGAAGGGGGGCACGTACGCTTTCTTT; cdr3_aa: CASSKVGQKGGTYAFF
clone_size: .; d_call: TRBD2; j_call: TRBJ2-5; v_call: TRBV4-2; cdr3_nt: TGTGCCAGCAGCCAAGACGGGACTAGCGCAGAGACCCAGTACTTC; cdr3_aa: CASSQDGTSAETQYF
clone_size: .; d_call: .; j_call: TRBJ1-1; v_call: TRBV6-5; cdr3_nt: TGTGCCACCAGAGAGCGTAACACTGAAGCTTTCTTT; cdr3_aa: CATRERNTEAFF
clone_size: .; d_call: TRBD1; j_call: TRBJ1-1; v_call: TRBV4-1; cdr3_nt: TGCGCCAGCAGCCAAGTGGTCCGGGACAGGGGGCGGGACACTGAAGCTTTCTTT; cdr3_aa: CASSQVVRDRGRDTEAFF
clone_size: .; d_call: TRBD1; j_call: TRBJ1-5; v_call: TRBV5-1; cdr3_nt: TGCGCCAGCAGTAAAGGGACAGGGCGCAGGGAGCCCCAGCATTTT; cdr3_aa: CASSKGTGRREPQHF
clone_size: .; d_call: .; j_call: TRBJ2-7; v_call: TRBV5-5; cdr3_nt: TGTGCCAGCACCGGTCCGGGTGCAGGTTCGACCTACGAGCAGTACTTC; cdr3_aa: CASTGPGAGSTYEQYF
clone_size: once; d_call: .; j_call: TRBJ2-1; v_call: TRBV6-5; cdr3_nt: TGTGCCAGCAGTTACCCCCGTGGGGAGCAGTTCTTC; cdr3_aa: CASSYPRGEQFF
clone_size: .; d_call: TRBD1; j_call: TRBJ2-3; v_call: TRBV5-1; cdr3_nt: TGCGCCAGCAGCTTGAACAGGGGGCAGAACACAGATACGCAGTATTTT; cdr3_aa: CASSLNRGQNTDTQYF
clone_size: .; d_call: TRBD1; j_call: TRBJ2-1; v_call: TRBV5-8; cdr3_nt: TGTGCCAGCAGCTCGACCTTGGACAGGGACTGGGGTAATGAGCAGTTCTTC; cdr3_aa: CASSSTLDRDWGNEQFF
clone_size: .; d_call: .; j_call: TRBJ1-3; v_call: TRBV2; cdr3_nt: TGTGCCAGCAGCGCTTCCTCTAGAAACACCATATATTTT; cdr3_aa: CASSASSRNTIYF
clone_size: .; d_call: TRBD1; j_call: TRBJ1-5; v_call: TRBV15; cdr3_nt: TGTGCCACCAGCAGAGACCGGGACAGGGGGTGGCCCCAGCATTTT; cdr3_aa: CATSRDRDRGWPQHF
clone_size: .; d_call: .; j_call: TRBJ2-1; v_call: TRBV2; cdr3_nt: TGTGCCAGCAGCAAAGGGGATCCGCCCTACAATGAGCAGTTCTTC; cdr3_aa: CASSKGDPPYNEQFF
clone_size: .; d_call: .; j_call: TRBJ2-2; v_call: TRBV7-2; cdr3_nt: TGTGCCAGCAACTATGGAGGGTACGGGGAGCTGTTTTTT; cdr3_aa: CASNYGGYGELFF
clone_size: .; d_call: .; j_call: TRBJ2-2; v_call: TRBV12-3/TRBV12-4; cdr3_nt: TGTGCCAGCCCCGGTTTGGGGCCCGGGGAGCTGTTTTTT; cdr3_aa: CASPGLGPGELFF
clone_size: .; d_call: .; j_call: TRBJ2-3; v_call: TRBV5-1; cdr3_nt: TGCGCCAGCAGCCCCCAGGGGGTAGCGGGGATGCCAGATACGCAGTATTTT; cdr3_aa: CASSPQGVAGMPDTQYF
clone_size: .; d_call: .; j_call: TRBJ1-1; v_call: TRBV19; cdr3_nt: TGTGCCAGTAGTATAGCAGGGTACGCAGCGGGCACTGAAGCTTTCTTT; cdr3_aa: CASSIAGYAAGTEAFF
clone_size: .; d_call: .; j_call: TRBJ2-7; v_call: TRBV7-9; cdr3_nt: TGTGCCAGCAGCCCCCCGGGGACGGCCTCCTACGAGCAGTACTTC; cdr3_aa: CASSPPGTASYEQYF
clone_size: .; d_call: .; j_call: TRBJ1-2; v_call: TRBV20-1; cdr3_nt: TGCAGTGGTAGGGATAGGTATGGCTACACCTTC; cdr3_aa: CSGRDRYGYTF
clone_size: .; d_call: TRBD1; j_call: TRBJ2-1; v_call: TRBV13; cdr3_nt: TGTGCCAGCAGCTTGAGGGACAGAGCCTACAATGAGCAGTTCTTC; cdr3_aa: CASSLRDRAYNEQFF
clone_size: .; d_call: .; j_call: TRBJ2-7; v_call: TRBV5-1; cdr3_nt: TGCGCCAGCAGCCCAGGGGAAAACTACGAGCAGTACTTC; cdr3_aa: CASSPGENYEQYF
clone_size: .; d_call: .; j_call: TRBJ1-6; v_call: TRBV7-8; cdr3_nt: TGTGCCAGCAGCTTAGATCCCGACAGCTCCTATAATTCACCCCTCCACTTT; cdr3_aa: CASSLDPDSSYNSPLHF